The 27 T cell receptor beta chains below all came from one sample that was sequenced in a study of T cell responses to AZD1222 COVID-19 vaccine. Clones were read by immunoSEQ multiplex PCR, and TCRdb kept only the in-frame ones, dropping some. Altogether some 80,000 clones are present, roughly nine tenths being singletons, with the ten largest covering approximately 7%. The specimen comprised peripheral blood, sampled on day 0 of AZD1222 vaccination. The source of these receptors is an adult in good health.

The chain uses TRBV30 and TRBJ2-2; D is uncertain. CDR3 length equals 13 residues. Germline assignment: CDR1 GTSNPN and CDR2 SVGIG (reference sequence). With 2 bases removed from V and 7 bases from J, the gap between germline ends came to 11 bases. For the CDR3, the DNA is TGTGCCTGGAGTCGGGTGGTCGGCGGGGAGCTGTTTTTT. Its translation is CAWSRVVGGELFF.

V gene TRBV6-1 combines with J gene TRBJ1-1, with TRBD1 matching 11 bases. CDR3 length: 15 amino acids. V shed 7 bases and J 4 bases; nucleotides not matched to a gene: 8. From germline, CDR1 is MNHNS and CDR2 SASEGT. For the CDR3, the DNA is TGTGCCAGCATCAGGGACAGGGGGGCGGTCACTGAAGCTTTCTTT. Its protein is CASIRDRGAVTEAFF.

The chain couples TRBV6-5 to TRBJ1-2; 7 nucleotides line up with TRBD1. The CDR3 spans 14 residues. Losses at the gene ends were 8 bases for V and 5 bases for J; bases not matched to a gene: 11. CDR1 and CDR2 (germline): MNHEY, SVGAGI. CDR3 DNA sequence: TGTGCCAGCCAGAGACAGGGCGTTCAATATGGCTACACCTTC. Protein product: CASQRQGVQYGYTF.

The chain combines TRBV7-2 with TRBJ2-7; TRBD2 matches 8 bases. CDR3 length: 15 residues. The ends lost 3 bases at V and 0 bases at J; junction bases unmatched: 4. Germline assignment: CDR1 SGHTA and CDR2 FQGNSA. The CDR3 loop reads CASSLGSGASYEQYF. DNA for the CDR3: TGTGCCAGCAGCTTGGGTAGCGGGGCCTCCTACGAGCAGTACTTC.

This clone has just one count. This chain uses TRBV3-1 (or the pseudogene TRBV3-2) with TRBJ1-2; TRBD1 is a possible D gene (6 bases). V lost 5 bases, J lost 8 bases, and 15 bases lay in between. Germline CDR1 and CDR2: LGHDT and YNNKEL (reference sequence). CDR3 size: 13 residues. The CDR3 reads CASSEQGIGGYTF. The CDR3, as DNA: TGTGCCAGCAGCGAACAGGGAATTGGAGGCTACACCTTC.

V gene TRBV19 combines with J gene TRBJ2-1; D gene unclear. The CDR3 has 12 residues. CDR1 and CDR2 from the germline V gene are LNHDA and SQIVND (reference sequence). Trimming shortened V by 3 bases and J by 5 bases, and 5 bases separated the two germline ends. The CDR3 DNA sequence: TGTGCCAGTAGTATCGGACACAATGAGCAGTTCTTC. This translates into CASSIGHNEQFF.

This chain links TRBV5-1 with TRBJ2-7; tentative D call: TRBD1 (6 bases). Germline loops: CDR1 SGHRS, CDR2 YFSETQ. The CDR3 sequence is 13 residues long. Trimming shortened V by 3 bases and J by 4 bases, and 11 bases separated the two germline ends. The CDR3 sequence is CASSSSQGYEQYF. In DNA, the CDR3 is TGCGCCAGCAGCTCGTCACAGGGTTACGAGCAGTACTTC.

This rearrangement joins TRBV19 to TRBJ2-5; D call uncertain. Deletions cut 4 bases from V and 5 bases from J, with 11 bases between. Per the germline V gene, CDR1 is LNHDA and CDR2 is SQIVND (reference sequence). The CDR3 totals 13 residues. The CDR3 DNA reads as TGTGCCAGTAGTACTCAGCGCTGGGAGACCCAGTACTTC. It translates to CASSTQRWETQYF.

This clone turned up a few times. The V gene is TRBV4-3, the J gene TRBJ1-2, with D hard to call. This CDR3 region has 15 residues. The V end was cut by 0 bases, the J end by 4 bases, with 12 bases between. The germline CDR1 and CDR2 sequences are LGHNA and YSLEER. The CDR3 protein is CASSQEDRTAYGYTF. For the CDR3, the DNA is TGCGCCAGCAGCCAAGAAGATCGCACAGCCTATGGCTACACCTTC.

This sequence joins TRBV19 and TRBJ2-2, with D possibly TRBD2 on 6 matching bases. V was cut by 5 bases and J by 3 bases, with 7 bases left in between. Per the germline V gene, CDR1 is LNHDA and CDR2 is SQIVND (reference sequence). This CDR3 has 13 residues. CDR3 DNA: TGTGCCAGTAGTGGGACTGACACCGGGGAGCTGTTTTTT. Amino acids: CASSGTDTGELFF. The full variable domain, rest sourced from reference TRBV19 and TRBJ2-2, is DGGITQSPKYLFRKEGQNVTLSCEQNLNHDAMYWYRQDPGQGLRLIYYSQIVNDFQKGDIAEGYSVSREKKESFPLTVTSAQKNPTAFYLCASSGTDTGELFFGEGSRLTVL.

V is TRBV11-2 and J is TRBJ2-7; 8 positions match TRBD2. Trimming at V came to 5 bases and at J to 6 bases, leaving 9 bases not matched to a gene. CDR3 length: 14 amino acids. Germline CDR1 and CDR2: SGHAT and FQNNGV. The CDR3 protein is CASSLSGTRAEQYF. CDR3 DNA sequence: TGTGCCAGCAGCCTTTCCGGGACTAGGGCCGAGCAGTACTTC.

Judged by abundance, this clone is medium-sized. The CDR3 bases are TGTGCCAGCAGCTTAGGCAGCCTCGGCAATCAGCCCCAGCATTTT. As protein: CASSLGSLGNQPQHF. The chain is built from TRBV11-2 and TRBJ1-5, with unresolved D. Trimming left V 1 base short and J 2 bases short, with 9 bases between. This CDR3 has 15 residues. The germline V gene encodes CDR1 SGHAT and CDR2 FQNNGV.

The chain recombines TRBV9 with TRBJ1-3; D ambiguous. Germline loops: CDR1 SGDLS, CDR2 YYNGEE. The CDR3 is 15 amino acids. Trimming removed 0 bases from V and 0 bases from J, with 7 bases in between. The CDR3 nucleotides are TGTGCCAGCAGCGTAGAGGCCGGCTCTGGAAACACCATATATTTT. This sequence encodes CASSVEAGSGNTIYF.

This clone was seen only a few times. CDR3 protein: CASTRGPGSADTQYF. Here the CDR3 DNA reads TGTGCCAGCACAAGGGGGCCGGGTTCGGCAGATACGCAGTATTTT. V is TRBV21-1 and J is TRBJ2-3; the table's D call, TRBD1, was not checked against the DNA. TRBV21-1 is an annotated pseudogene. The CDR3 loop spans 15 amino acids.

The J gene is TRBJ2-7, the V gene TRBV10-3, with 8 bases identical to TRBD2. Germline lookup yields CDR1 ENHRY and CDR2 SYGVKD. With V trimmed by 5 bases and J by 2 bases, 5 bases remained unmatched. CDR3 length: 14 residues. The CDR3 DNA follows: TGTGCCATCAGTAATAGCGGGAACCCCTACGAGCAGTACTTC. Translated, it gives CAISNSGNPYEQYF.

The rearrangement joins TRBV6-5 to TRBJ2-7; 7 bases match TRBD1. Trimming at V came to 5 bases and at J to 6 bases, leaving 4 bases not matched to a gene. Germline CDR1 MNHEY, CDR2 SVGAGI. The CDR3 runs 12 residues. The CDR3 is CASSPAGGEQYF. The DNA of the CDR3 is TGTGCCAGCAGTCCAGCAGGGGGCGAGCAGTACTTC.

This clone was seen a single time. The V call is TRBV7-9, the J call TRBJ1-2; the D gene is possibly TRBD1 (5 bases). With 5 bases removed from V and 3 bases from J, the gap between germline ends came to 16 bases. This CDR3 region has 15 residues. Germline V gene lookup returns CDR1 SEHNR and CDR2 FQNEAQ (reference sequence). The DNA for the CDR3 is TGTGCCAGCAGCCCTCAATATGGGGCAGACTATGGCTACACCTTC. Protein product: CASSPQYGADYGYTF.

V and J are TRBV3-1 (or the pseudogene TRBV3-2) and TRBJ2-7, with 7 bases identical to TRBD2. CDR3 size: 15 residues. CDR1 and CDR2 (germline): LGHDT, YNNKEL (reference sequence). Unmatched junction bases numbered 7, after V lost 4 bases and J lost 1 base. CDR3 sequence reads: CASSPGASGSYEQYF. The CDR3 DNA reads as TGTGCCAGCAGCCCCGGGGCTAGCGGTTCCTACGAGCAGTACTTC.

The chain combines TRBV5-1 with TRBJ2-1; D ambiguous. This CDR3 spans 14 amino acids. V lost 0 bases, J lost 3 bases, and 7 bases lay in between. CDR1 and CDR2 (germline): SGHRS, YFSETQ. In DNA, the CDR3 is TGCGCCAGCAGCTTGGCCGGTAGCTACAATGAGCAGTTCTTC. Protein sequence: CASSLAGSYNEQFF.

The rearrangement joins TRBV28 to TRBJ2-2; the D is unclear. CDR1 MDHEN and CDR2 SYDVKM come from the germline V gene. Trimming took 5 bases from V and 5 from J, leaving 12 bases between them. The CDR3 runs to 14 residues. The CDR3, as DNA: TGTGCCAGCAGTACCGAGCGCCAGACCGGGGAGCTGTTTTTT. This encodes CASSTERQTGELFF.

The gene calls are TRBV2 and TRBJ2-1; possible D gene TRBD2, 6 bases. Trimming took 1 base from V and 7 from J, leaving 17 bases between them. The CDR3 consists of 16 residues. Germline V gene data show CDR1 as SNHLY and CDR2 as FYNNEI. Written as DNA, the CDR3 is TGTGCCAGCAGTGAAGGGAGGGCGGAGGGGAGAAATGAGCAGTTCTTC. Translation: CASSEGRAEGRNEQFF.

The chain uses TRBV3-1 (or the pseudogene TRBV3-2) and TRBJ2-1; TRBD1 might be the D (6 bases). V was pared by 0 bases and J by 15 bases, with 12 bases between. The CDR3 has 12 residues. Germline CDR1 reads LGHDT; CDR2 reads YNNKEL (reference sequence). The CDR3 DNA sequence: TGTGCCAGCAGCCAAGATGGCGGACAGCTGTTCTTC. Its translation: CASSQDGGQLFF.

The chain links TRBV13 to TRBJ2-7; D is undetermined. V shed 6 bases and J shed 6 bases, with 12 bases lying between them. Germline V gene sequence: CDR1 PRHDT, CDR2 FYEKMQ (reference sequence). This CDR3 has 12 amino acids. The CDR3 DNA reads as TGTGCCAGCAGTCTAATCGGGCGCGAGCAGTACTTC. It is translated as CASSLIGREQYF.

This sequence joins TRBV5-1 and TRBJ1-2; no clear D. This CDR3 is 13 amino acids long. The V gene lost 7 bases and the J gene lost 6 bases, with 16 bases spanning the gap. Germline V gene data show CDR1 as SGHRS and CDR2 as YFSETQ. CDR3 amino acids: CASPRRVQDGYTF. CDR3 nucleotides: TGCGCCAGCCCCAGAAGGGTTCAGGATGGCTACACCTTC.

CDR3 sequence (DNA): TGTGCCAGCAGCCAGGGGACAGTCGGCGGCTACACCTTC. This gives the protein CASSQGTVGGYTF. The chain carries TRBV16 and TRBJ1-2, with TRBD1 identical over 7 bases. The CDR3 extends over 13 amino acids. Germline values: CDR1 KGHSY, CDR2 FQNENV. Trimming removed 3 bases from V and 8 bases from J; junction bases left unmatched: 6.

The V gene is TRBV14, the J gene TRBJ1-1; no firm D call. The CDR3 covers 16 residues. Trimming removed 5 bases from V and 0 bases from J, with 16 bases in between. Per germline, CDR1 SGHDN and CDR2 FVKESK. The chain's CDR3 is CASSAAAGQVNTEAFF. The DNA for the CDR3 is TGTGCCAGCAGCGCCGCCGCTGGGCAGGTGAACACTGAAGCTTTCTTT.

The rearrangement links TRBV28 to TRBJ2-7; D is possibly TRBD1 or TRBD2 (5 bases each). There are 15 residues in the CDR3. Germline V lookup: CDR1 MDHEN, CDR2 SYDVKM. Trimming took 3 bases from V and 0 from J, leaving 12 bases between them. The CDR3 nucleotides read TGTGCCAGCAGTTTGGGTGGGACCCTCTCCTACGAGCAGTACTTC. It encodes CASSLGGTLSYEQYF.